The rows below give T cell receptor beta chains drawn from one sample of a study of control samples from healthy donors and cancer patients. Profiling relied on immunoSEQ multiplex PCR, and the TCRdb table lists in-frame clones only, not all of them. The top ten clones hold roughly 4% of a sample with roughly 60,000 clones, roughly 92% of them seen once. The source material was blood. Receptor source: a man in his thirties or forties in good health. The CDR3 runs from the conserved cysteine through the conserved F or W. A D gene is named only where the DNA matches it firmly. Clone size is shown for a subset of rows, as once, few, many or a class of expanded clone.

J	size	V	D	DNA	CDR3
TRBJ1-5	-	TRBV6-2/TRBV6-3	-	TGTGCCAGCAGTTACTCGATTGCGGGAAATCGCCAGCCCCAGCATTTT	CASSYSIAGNRQPQHF
TRBJ2-7	-	TRBV15	TRBD2	TGTGCCACCAGCAGAGATCGACTAGCGGGGGGTTCCTACGAGCAGTACTTC	CATSRDRLAGGSYEQYF
TRBJ1-2	-	TRBV19	-	TGTGCCAGTAGTTCCGACCCACACGGGGATGGCTACACCTTC	CASSSDPHGDGYTF
TRBJ2-1	-	TRBV11-2	-	TGTGCCAGCAGCTTATCCCCTAGCGCTGGTGAGCAGTTCTTC	CASSLSPSAGEQFF
TRBJ2-7	once	TRBV5-6	TRBD2	TGTGCCAGCAGCCCAGCGGGAGTCTTAAGGTACGAGCAGTACTTC	CASSPAGVLRYEQYF
TRBJ2-3	-	TRBV6-2/TRBV6-3	TRBD2	TGTGCCAGCAGTTACTCAACTAGCGGGGGGACGAGGGATACGCAGTATTTT	CASSYSTSGGTRDTQYF
TRBJ2-1	-	TRBV6-5	TRBD1	TGTGCCAGCAGCCAACCCGGGACAGGGCACAATGAGCAGTTCTTC	CASSQPGTGHNEQFF
TRBJ1-2	-	TRBV7-9	TRBD1	TGTGCCAGCAGCCCCGCGGACAGGGTAAATGGCTACACCTTC	CASSPADRVNGYTF
TRBJ2-1	-	TRBV6-1	TRBD2	TGTGCCAGCAGTGAAGCGGGCCTAGCGGGAGGCAATGAGCAGTTCTTC	CASSEAGLAGGNEQFF
TRBJ1-6	-	TRBV14	-	TGTGCCAGCAGCCTGGGCCGGGGCGCAAAGAGGAATTCACCCCTCCACTTT	CASSLGRGAKRNSPLHF
TRBJ1-6	-	TRBV5-5	-	TGTGCCAGCAGCGCACGCGGGACGGAAAATTCACCCCTCCACTTT	CASSARGTENSPLHF
TRBJ2-2	-	TRBV5-1	TRBD2	TGCGCCAGCAGCCCGCGGAACGCGGGAGAGGGCACCGGGGAGCTGTTTTTT	CASSPRNAGEGTGELFF
TRBJ2-3	-	TRBV30	-	TGTGCCTGGCGGGCGCAGGGTAATGGCGCAGATACGCAGTATTTT	CAWRAQGNGADTQYF
TRBJ2-7	-	TRBV7-6	TRBD2	TGTGCCAGCAGCTTAACTAGCGGGTACACCTACGAGCAGTACTTC	CASSLTSGYTYEQYF
TRBJ2-4	-	TRBV6-2/TRBV6-3	TRBD1	TGTGCCAGCAGTTCTCCGGGACAGGCCTCCTACCCCGACATTCAGTACTTC	CASSSPGQASYPDIQYF
TRBJ2-4	-	TRBV6-5	TRBD1	TGTGCCATTTGGGACAGATATACCAAAAACATTCAGTACTTC	CAIWDRYTKNIQYF
TRBJ1-1	-	TRBV29-1	-	TGCAGCGTACCTGCTATGTTTCGTGTCGGTAGCACTGAAGCTTTCTTT	CSVPAMFRVGSTEAFF
TRBJ2-7	-	TRBV27	-	TGTGCCAGCAGGGAGACAGGAGTCTACGAGCAGTACTTC	CASRETGVYEQYF
TRBJ1-2	few	TRBV19	TRBD1	TGTGCCAGTAGTATCCATCCGACAGGGACCTATGGCTACACCTTC	CASSIHPTGTYGYTF
TRBJ2-1	-	TRBV9	-	TGTGCCAGCAGCGTGGGAGTCGTTGCCTACAATGAGCAGTTCTTC	CASSVGVVAYNEQFF
TRBJ2-2	-	TRBV7-2	-	TGTGCCAGCAGCTTAGCCTCATCTCTAACGCACACCGGGGAGCTGTTTTTT	CASSLASSLTHTGELFF
TRBJ2-3	-	TRBV6-5	TRBD1	TGTGCCAGCAGTCGACAGGGATCCTTCGGAGATACGCAGTATTTT	CASSRQGSFGDTQYF
TRBJ2-3	-	TRBV5-1	TRBD2	TGCGCCAGCAGCATGGACAGACTAGCGGGGGGATCAAAGTATTTT	CASSMDRLAGGSKYF
TRBJ1-2	-	TRBV28	-	TGTGCCAGCAGATTGTCGAGGGTCGCAAGCTATGGCTACACCTTC	CASRLSRVASYGYTF
TRBJ1-1	-	TRBV7-3	TRBD1	TGTGCCAGCAGTCCGACAGGGGCCACTGAAGCTTTCTTT	CASSPTGATEAFF
TRBJ2-1	-	TRBV30	TRBD2	TGTGCCAGGGAGCTAGCGGGCAACAATGAGCAGTTCTTC	CARELAGNNEQFF
TRBJ2-1	medium-sized	TRBV19	TRBD1	TGTGCCAGTACCCTGACAGGGGAAAACAATGAGCAGTTCTTC	CASTLTGENNEQFF
TRBJ2-1	-	TRBV6-5	TRBD1	TGTGCCAGTGGGGGACAGGGGAGTCGTGAGCAGTTCTTC	CASGGQGSREQFF
TRBJ1-1	few	TRBV4-2	-	TGTGCCAGCAGCCCAGGGAGGCGCGCTGGCACTGAAGCTTTCTTT	CASSPGRRAGTEAFF
TRBJ1-1	few	TRBV19	TRBD1	TGTGCCAGTAGAAGACAGGGGATTGAAGCTTTCTTT	CASRRQGIEAFF
TRBJ1-2	-	TRBV19	TRBD1	TGTGCCAGTAGTATAGCCGGGACAGTTAACTATGGCTACACCTTC	CASSIAGTVNYGYTF
TRBJ1-1	medium-sized	TRBV4-1	-	TGCGCCAGCAGCCAGTCAGGGGCGGATCTGAACACTGAAGCTTTCTTT	CASSQSGADLNTEAFF
TRBJ2-3	-	TRBV30	TRBD2	TGTGCCTGGAGTGTAGGGACTAGCGGGAGACCGGGGGCAGATACGCAGTATTTT	CAWSVGTSGRPGADTQYF
TRBJ2-2	-	TRBV18	TRBD1	TGTGCCAGCTCACCACCGTTGAAAGGGGGCCCCGGGGAGCTGTTTTTT	CASSPPLKGGPGELFF
TRBJ1-2	once	TRBV28	-	TGTGCCAGCAGTTCGCCTCCCGGGACGCAGGGAGGCTACACCTTC	CASSSPPGTQGGYTF
TRBJ1-5	-	TRBV9	-	TGTGCCAGCAGCGTCGGGCAGGGGCCCTATCAGCCCCAGCATTTT	CASSVGQGPYQPQHF
TRBJ1-1	-	TRBV3-1/TRBV3-2	-	TGTGCCAGCAGTCTCGAAACAGGGAGCACTGAAGCTTTCTTT	CASSLETGSTEAFF
TRBJ2-5	-	TRBV3-1/TRBV3-2	-	TGTGCCAGCAGCCAAGCCTCCGACCCTGCCGAGACCCAGTACTTC	CASSQASDPAETQYF
TRBJ2-1	-	TRBV6-4	TRBD2	TGTGCCAGCAGTCTTAGCGGGAGCTCCTACAATGAGCAGTTCTTC	CASSLSGSSYNEQFF
TRBJ1-5	-	TRBV6-5	-	TGTGCCAGCAGTTCGGGCCCCGGGGGCGATCAGCCCCAGCATTTT	CASSSGPGGDQPQHF
TRBJ1-2	-	TRBV12-5	-	TGTGCTAGTGGCCCCGGACGACACTATGGCTACACCTTC	CASGPGRHYGYTF
TRBJ1-2	-	TRBV2	-	TGTGCCAGCAGTGAGAGGGTAAACTATGGCTACACCTTC	CASSERVNYGYTF
TRBJ2-2	-	TRBV27	-	TGTGCCAGCAGTTTTATAGCCGGGGAGCTGTTTTTT	CASSFIAGELFF
TRBJ1-6	-	TRBV7-9	-	TGTGCCAGCAGCTCCTCTTCCTATAATTCACCCCTCCACTTT	CASSSSSYNSPLHF
TRBJ2-7	-	TRBV6-5	-	TGTGCCAGCACCTATGGGCCGGTCGCCTACGAGCAGTACTTC	CASTYGPVAYEQYF
TRBJ2-1	-	TRBV3-1/TRBV3-2	-	TGTGCCAGCAGCCAAGGGACTTTCAGCAATGAGCAGTTCTTC	CASSQGTFSNEQFF
TRBJ2-1	-	TRBV5-6	-	TGTGCCAGCCGCTGGCCCGGGACTACAGGGCCTCACAATGAGCAGTTCTTC	CASRWPGTTGPHNEQFF
TRBJ1-3	-	TRBV18	TRBD1	TGTGCCAGCTCACCAACACAGGGGACTGGAAACACCATATATTTT	CASSPTQGTGNTIYF
TRBJ1-1	-	TRBV7-8	TRBD1	TGTGCCAGTTCGACAGGGTTCGACACTGAAGCTTTCTTT	CASSTGFDTEAFF
TRBJ2-3	-	TRBV7-6	TRBD2	TGTGCCAGCAGCTCGCCTGCCCCGGCTAGCGGGGGGGGCGGCACAGATACGCAGTATTTT	CASSSPAPASGGGGTDTQYF
TRBJ2-2	-	TRBV12-3/TRBV12-4	-	TGTGCCAGCAATCTGCAGGGCGGCGGGGAGCTGTTTTTT	CASNLQGGGELFF
TRBJ1-2	-	TRBV30	-	TGTGCCTTTAACAGGGATTCGGAAGACTATGGCTACACCTTC	CAFNRDSEDYGYTF
TRBJ2-1	once	TRBV29-1	TRBD2	TGCAGCGTTGAGGCTAGCGGACGCAATGAGCAGTTCTTC	CSVEASGRNEQFF
TRBJ2-7	once	TRBV12-3/TRBV12-4	TRBD1	TGTGCCTCCCGAGGGGACAGGGCTGGCGAGCAGTACTTC	CASRGDRAGEQYF
TRBJ2-1	-	TRBV11-2	-	TGTGCCAGCAGCTTAGGACAGGTGCCTTCTTACAATGAGCAGTTCTTC	CASSLGQVPSYNEQFF
TRBJ2-7	once	TRBV5-6	TRBD1	TGTGCCAGCAGCGCGGGACAGGCAGGCCCCTACGAGCAGTACTTC	CASSAGQAGPYEQYF
TRBJ1-1	-	TRBV7-2	-	TGTGCCAGCAGCCCAAATGGAGCGCATCTGAACACTGAAGCTTTCTTT	CASSPNGAHLNTEAFF
TRBJ1-1	-	TRBV27	TRBD1	TGTGCCCCGTATTTCCCGGGACAGGGAAACACTGAAGCTTTCTTT	CAPYFPGQGNTEAFF
TRBJ1-2	-	TRBV11-2	-	TGTGCCAGCAGCTTAGGGGTCCGCGATGGCTACACCTTC	CASSLGVRDGYTF
TRBJ1-2	once	TRBV2	-	TGTGCCAGCAGTGGCCCCGACGACGGAGCCTATGGCTACACCTTC	CASSGPDDGAYGYTF